This T cell receptor (beta chain) was identified during a study of blood T cell repertoires in COVID-19. The overall study: Sites across the United States, Italy and Spain contributed samples from acute and convalescent COVID-19.

Deletions cut 3 bases from V and 12 bases from J, with 11 bases between. CDR1 and CDR2 from the germline V gene are LNHDA and SQIVND (reference sequence). The CDR3 loop spans 12 amino acids. Here immunoSEQ multiplex PCR was the method, and the copy in TCRdb shows in-frame clones only, minus some. This sample has over 85,000 clones; about 80% occur once, and the top ten carry 15% to 20%. V is TRBV19 and J is TRBJ1-4, with D unclear. Sequenced: peripheral blood. This clonotype originated in an elderly woman with active or convalescent COVID-19. The CDR3: CASSIRGKQLFF. The CDR3 nucleotides read TGTGCCAGTAGTATTCGGGGAAAGCAACTGTTTTTT.